One T cell receptor (beta chain) is described in this entry. As yet, its antigen is unknown. This CDR3 has 14 residues. V lost 5 bases to trimming and J lost 7 bases; unmatched junction nucleotides: 8. In germline, CDR1 is SEHNR, CDR2 FQNEAQ (reference sequence). The sample belongs to a study of T cell responses to AZD1222 COVID-19 vaccine. Sequencing was performed with immunoSEQ multiplex PCR; in TCRdb, only in-frame clones are kept and a portion is missing. This sample has some 150,000 clones, with over 90% found just once. General study points: Spike-specific TCR breadth and depth were elevated following two AZD1222 doses. At baseline, seropositivity was found in only a handful of AZD1222 recipients. No day 14 peak samples; only post-peak repertoires were characterized.

The receptor was derived from an adult who received the AZD1222 COVID-19 vaccine. The chain uses TRBV7-9 and TRBJ1-5; 7 bases are shared with TRBD1. The sample in question was peripheral blood, obtained 28 days after the second AZD1222 dose. CDR3 nucleotides: TGTGCCAGCAGCCTACAGGGGCAGAGACAGCCCCAGCATTTT. Protein: CASSLQGQRQPQHF. Full variable domain (missing parts from reference TRBV7-9 and TRBJ1-5): DTGVSQNPRHKITKRGQNVTFRCDPISEHNRLYWYRQTLGQGPEFLTYFQNEAQLEKSRLLSDRFSAERPKGSFSTLEIQRTEQGDSAMYLCASSLQGQRQPQHFGDGTRLSIL.